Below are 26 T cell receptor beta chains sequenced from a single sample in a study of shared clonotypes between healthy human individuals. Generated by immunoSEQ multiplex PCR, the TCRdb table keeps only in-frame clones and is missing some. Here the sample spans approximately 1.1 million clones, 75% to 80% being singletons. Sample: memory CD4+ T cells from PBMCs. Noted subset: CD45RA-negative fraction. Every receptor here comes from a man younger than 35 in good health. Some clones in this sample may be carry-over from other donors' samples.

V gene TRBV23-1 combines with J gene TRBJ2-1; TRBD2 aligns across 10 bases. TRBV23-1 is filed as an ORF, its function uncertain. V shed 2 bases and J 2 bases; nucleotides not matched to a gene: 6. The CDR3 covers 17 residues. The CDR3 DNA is TGCGCCAGCAGTCAACTTATAGCGGGAGGCGCCTACAATGAGCAGTTCTTC. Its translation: CASSQLIAGGAYNEQFF.

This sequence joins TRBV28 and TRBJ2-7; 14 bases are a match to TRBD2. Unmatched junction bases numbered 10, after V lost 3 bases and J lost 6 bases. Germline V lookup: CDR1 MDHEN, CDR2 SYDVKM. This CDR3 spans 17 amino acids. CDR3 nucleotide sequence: TGTGCCAGCAGTTTGGGGGGACTAGCGGGAGTCTCCGGCGAGCAGTACTTC. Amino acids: CASSLGGLAGVSGEQYF.

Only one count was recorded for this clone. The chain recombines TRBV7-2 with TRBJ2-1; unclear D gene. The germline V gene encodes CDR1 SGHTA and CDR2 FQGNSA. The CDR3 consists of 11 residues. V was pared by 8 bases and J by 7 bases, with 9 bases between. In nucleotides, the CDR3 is TGTGCCAGCGGATTTGGGAATGAGCAGTTCTTC. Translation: CASGFGNEQFF.

The CDR3 spells CSVQGPMTSPEAFF. In DNA form, the CDR3 reads TGCAGCGTGCAGGGACCGATGACATCCCCTGAAGCTTTCTTT. The chain combines TRBV29-1 with TRBJ1-1; the D gene is possibly TRBD1 (5 bases). Germline V gene sequence: CDR1 SQVTM, CDR2 ANQGSEA. The ends were cut back, 6 bases at V and 6 bases at J, with 20 bases in the middle. This CDR3 comprises 14 residues.

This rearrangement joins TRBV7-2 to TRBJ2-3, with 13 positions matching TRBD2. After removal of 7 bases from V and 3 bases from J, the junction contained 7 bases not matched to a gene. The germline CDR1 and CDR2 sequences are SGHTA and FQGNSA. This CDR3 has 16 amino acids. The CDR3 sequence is CASKRTSGSVTDTQYF. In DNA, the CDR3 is TGTGCCAGCAAGAGGACTAGCGGGAGTGTAACAGATACGCAGTATTTT.

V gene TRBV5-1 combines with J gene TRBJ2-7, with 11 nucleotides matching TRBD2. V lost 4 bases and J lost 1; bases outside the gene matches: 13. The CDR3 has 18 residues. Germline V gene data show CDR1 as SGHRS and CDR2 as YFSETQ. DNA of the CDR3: TGCGCCAGCAGCCGGCGGGGCCCGGGACTAGCGGCATCCTACGAGCAGTACTTC. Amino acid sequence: CASSRRGPGLAASYEQYF.

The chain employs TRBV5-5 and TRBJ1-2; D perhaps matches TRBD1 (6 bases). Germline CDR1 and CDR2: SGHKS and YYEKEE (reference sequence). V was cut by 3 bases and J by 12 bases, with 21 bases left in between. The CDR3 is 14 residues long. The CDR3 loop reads CASSSRTAPDGDTF. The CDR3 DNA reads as TGTGCCAGCAGCTCGAGGACAGCCCCCGATGGGGACACCTTC. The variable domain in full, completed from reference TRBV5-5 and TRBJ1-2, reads DAGVTQSPTHLIKTRGQQVTLRCSPISGHKSVSWYQQVLGQGPQFIFQYYEKEERGRGNFPDRFSARQFPNYSSELNVNALLLGDSALYLCASSSRTAPDGDTFGSGTRLTVV.

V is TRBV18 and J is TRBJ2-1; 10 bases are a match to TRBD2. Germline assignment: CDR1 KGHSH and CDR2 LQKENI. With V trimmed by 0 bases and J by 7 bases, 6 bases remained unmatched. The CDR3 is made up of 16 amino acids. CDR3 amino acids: CASSPPVAGGRNEQFF. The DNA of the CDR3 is TGTGCCAGCTCACCACCGGTAGCGGGAGGTCGTAATGAGCAGTTCTTC.

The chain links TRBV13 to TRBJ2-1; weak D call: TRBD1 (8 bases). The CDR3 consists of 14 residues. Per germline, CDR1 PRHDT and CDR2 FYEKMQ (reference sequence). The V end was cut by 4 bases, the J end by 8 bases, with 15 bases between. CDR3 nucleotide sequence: TGTGCCAGCAGCTCGAGGACAGGGAGGGATGAGCAGTTCTTC. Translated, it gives CASSSRTGRDEQFF.

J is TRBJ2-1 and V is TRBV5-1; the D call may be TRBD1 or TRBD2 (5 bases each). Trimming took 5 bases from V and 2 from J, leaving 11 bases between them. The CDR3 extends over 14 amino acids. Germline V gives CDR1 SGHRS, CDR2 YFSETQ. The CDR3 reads CASSPPGPYNEQFF. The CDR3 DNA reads TGCGCCAGCAGTCCCCCGGGGCCCTACAATGAGCAGTTCTTC.

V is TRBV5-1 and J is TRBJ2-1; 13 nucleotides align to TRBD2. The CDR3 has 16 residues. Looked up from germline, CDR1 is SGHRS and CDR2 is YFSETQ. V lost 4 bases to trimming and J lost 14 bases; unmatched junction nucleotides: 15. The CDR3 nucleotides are TGCGCCAGCAGCGGAGGACTAGCGGGAGAAGTTGGGGCGGAGTTCTTC. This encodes CASSGGLAGEVGAEFF.

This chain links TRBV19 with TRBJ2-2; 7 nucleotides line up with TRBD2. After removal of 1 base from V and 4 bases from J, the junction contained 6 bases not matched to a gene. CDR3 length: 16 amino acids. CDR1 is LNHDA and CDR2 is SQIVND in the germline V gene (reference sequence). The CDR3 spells CASSIGGGYSTGELFF. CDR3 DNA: TGTGCCAGTAGTATAGGCGGGGGATATAGCACCGGGGAGCTGTTTTTT.

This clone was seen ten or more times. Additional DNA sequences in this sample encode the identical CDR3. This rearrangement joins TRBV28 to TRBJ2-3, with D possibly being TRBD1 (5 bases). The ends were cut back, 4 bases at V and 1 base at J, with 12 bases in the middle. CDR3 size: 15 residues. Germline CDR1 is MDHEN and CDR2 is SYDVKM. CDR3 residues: CASSSRGRGTDTQYF. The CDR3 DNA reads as TGTGCCAGCAGTTCTAGGGGTAGGGGCACAGATACGCAGTATTTT.

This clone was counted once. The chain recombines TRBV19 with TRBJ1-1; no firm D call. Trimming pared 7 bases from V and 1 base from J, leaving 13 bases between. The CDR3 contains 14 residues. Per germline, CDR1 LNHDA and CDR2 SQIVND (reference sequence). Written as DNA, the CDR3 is TGTGCCAGTATGGGGAGAAACCCGAACACTGAAGCTTTCTTT. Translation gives CASMGRNPNTEAFF.

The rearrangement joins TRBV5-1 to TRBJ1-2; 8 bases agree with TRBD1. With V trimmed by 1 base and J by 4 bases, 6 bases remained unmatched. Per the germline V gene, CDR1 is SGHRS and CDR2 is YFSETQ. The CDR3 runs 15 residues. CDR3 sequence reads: CASSLYIGQGYGYTF. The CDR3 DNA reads TGCGCCAGCAGCTTGTATATCGGACAGGGCTATGGCTACACCTTC.

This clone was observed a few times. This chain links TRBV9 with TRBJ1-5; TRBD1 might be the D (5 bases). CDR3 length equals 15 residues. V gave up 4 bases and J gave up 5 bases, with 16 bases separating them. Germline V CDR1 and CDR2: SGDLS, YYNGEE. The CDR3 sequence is CASSLYGGGDQPQHF. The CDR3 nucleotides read TGTGCCAGCAGCCTTTACGGGGGTGGAGATCAGCCCCAGCATTTT.

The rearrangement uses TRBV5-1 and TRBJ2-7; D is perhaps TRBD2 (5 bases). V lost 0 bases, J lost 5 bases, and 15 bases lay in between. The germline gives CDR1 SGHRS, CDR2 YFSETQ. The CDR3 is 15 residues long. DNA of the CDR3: TGCGCCAGCAGCTTGGAAAGTGGGGAGTGGGACGAGCAGTACTTC. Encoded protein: CASSLESGEWDEQYF. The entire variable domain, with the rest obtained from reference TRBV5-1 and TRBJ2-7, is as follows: KAGVTQTPRYLIKTRGQQVTLSCSPISGHRSVSWYQQTPGQGLQFLFEYFSETQRNKGNFPGRFSGRQFSNSRSEMNVSTLELGDSALYLCASSLESGEWDEQYFGPGTRLTVT.

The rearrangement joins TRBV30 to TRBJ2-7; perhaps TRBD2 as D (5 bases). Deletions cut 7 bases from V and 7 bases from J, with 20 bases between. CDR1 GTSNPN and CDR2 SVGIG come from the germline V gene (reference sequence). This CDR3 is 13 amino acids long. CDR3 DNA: TGTGCCTCCACGGAGGCGGGTCTGAGGGAGCAGTACTTC. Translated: CASTEAGLREQYF.

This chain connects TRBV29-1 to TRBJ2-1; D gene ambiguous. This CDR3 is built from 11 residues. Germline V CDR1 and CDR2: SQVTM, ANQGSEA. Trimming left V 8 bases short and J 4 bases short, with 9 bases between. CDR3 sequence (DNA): TGCAGCTCCCAAGGTTACAATGAGCAGTTCTTC. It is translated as CSSQGYNEQFF.

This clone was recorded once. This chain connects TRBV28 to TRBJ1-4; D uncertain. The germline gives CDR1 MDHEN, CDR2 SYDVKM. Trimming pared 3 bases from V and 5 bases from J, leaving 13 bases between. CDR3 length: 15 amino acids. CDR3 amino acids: CASSLGSSANEKLFF. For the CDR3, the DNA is TGTGCCAGCAGTTTGGGCAGCTCGGCAAATGAAAAACTGTTTTTT.

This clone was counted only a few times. In DNA, the CDR3 is TGTGCCAGCAGCTTGATAAGAGCGGGAGATCTATCTTGGTCGGACGAGCAGTACTTC. It codes for CASSLIRAGDLSWSDEQYF. V and J are TRBV5-8 and TRBJ2-7, with 8 bases identical to TRBD2. CDR1 and CDR2 (germline): SGHTS, YDEGEE. The CDR3 runs to 19 residues. The ends lost 1 base at V and 5 bases at J; junction bases unmatched: 20.

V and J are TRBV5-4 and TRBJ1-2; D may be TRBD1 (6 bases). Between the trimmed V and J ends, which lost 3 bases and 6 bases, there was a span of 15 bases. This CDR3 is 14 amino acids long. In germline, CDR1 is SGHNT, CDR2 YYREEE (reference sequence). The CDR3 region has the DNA TGTGCCAGCAGCTCGGTACAGGGAACCCATGGCTACACCTTC. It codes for CASSSVQGTHGYTF. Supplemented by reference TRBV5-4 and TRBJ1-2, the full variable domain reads ETGVTQSPTHLIKTRGQQVTLRCSSQSGHNTVSWYQQALGQGPQFIFQYYREEENGRGNFPPRFSGLQFPNYSSELNVNALELDDSALYLCASSSVQGTHGYTFGSGTRLTVV.

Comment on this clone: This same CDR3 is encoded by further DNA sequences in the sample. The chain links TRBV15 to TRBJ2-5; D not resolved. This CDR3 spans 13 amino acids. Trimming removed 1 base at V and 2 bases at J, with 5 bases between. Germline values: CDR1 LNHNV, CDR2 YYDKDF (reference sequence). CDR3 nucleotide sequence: TGTGCCACCAGCAGAGTATCGCAAGAGACCCAGTACTTC. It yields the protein CATSRVSQETQYF.

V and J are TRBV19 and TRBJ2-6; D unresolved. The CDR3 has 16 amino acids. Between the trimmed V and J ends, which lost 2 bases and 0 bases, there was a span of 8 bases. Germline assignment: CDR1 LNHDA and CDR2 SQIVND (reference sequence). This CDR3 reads CASSIHEYSGANVLTF. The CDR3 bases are TGTGCCAGTAGTATACACGAATACTCTGGGGCCAACGTCCTGACTTTC.

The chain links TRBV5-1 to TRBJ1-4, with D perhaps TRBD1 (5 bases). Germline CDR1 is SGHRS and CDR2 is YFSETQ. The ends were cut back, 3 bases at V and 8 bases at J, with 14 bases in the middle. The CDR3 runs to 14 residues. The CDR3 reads CASSSGLLEEKLFF. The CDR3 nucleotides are TGCGCCAGCAGCTCGGGACTTTTAGAAGAAAAACTGTTTTTT.

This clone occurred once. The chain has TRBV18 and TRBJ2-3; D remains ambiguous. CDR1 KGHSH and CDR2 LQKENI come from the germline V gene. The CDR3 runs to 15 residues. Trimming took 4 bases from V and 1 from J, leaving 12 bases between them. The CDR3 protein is CASSQELAGTDTQYF. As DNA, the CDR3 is TGTGCCAGCTCACAAGAACTGGCGGGCACAGATACGCAGTATTTT.